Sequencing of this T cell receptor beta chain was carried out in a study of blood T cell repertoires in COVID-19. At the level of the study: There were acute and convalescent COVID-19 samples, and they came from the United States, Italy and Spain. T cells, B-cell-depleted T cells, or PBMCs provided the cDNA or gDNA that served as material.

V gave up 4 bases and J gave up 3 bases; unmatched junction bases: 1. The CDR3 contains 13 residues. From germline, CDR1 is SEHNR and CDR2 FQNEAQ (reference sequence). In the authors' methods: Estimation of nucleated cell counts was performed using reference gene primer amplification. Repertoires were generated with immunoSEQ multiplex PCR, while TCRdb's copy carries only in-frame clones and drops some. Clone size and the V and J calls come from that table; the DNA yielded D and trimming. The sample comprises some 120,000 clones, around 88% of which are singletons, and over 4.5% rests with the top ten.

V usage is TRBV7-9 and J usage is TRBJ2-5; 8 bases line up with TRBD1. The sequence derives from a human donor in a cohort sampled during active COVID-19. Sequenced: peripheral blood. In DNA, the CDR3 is TGTGCCAGCAGCTGGGGACAGGAAGAGACCCAGTACTTC. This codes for CASSWGQEETQYF.